The source of this TCR beta chain is a study of blood T cells in healthy people across ages. Next came a second PCR, run for about 6 to 12 cycles, which used a sample-barcoded 5' primer along with a J-beta primer mix. TCRdb re-called the 5' RACE reads through MiXCR, storing one row per CDR3 protein. The sample has about 1.8 million distinct CDR3 sequences; around half are singletons. The V end lost 1 base, the J end lost 0 bases, and 7 bases lay between the germline ends. CDR3 length: 14 residues. The germline CDR1 and CDR2 sequences are SGHVS and FQNEAQ. Sequencing input: blood. The chain has TRBV7-8 and TRBJ2-7, with D hard to call. This clonotype was sampled from a woman aged 40 to 50 in good health. In nucleotides, the CDR3 is TGTGCCAGCAGCTTAGGGGTCCTCTCCTACGAGCAGTACTTC. It yields the protein CASSLGVLSYEQYF.